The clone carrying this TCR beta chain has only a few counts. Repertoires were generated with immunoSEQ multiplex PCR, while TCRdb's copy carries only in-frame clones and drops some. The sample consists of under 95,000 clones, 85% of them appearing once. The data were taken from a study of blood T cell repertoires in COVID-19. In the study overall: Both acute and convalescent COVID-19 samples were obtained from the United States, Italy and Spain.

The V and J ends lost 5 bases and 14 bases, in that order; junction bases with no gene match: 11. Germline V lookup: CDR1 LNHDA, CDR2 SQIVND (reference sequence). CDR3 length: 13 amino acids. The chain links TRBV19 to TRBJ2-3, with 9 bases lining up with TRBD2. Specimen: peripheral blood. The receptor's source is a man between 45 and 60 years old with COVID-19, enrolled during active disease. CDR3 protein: CASSPGLAISRYF. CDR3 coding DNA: TGTGCCAGTAGTCCGGGACTAGCCATCTCAAGGTATTTT.